The 25 T cell receptor beta chains below were found in one sample sequenced in a study of T-cell reconstitution after alpha-beta-depleted transplantation in children. Unique molecular identifiers were incorporated into the prepared TCRbeta library. MiXCR, run by TCRdb on the PCR reads, gives a single entry per CDR3 protein. The sample shows roughly 490,000 distinct CDR3 sequences, over 10% of them seen only once. This specimen was PBMCs, mostly from graft donor cells, taken 180 days after TCRalphabeta/CD19-depleted stem cell transplant. These TCRs come from a female patient aged 2-9 years who had a stem cell transplant for aplastic anemia, so the T cells may come from the graft donor.

This clonotype was detected once. The CDR3 loop reads CSARDSQLMNTEAFF. The CDR3 DNA follows: TGCAGTGCTAGAGATTCACAGCTCATGAACACTGAAGCTTTCTTT. The chain uses TRBV20-1 and TRBJ1-1, with D unclear. This CDR3 is built from 15 residues. Germline V gives CDR1 DFQATT, CDR2 SNEGSKA (reference sequence). Trimming took off 0 bases at V and 0 bases at J, with 11 bases between the two ends.

This clonotype was seen more than once but under ten times. The rearrangement uses TRBV27 and TRBJ2-7; no reliable D call. The V and J ends lost 3 bases and 2 bases respectively, with 11 bases between them. Germline loops: CDR1 MNHEY, CDR2 SMNVEV (reference sequence). This CDR3 comprises 14 residues. CDR3 DNA sequence: TGTGCCAGCAGTTTTCTAGGTGACACCTACGAGCAGTACTTC. Its translation: CASSFLGDTYEQYF.

This clonotype was recorded a few times. With a much larger clone just one base away, this may be a read error. This rearrangement joins TRBV7-9 to TRBJ2-7; D is uncertain. The CDR3 has 12 residues. Trimming shortened V by 1 base and J by 0 bases, and 1 base separated the two germline ends. Germline V lookup: CDR1 SEHNR, CDR2 FQNEAQ (reference sequence). CDR3 residues: CASSLVSYEQYV. CDR3 sequence (DNA): TGTGCCAGCAGCTTAGTCTCCTACGAGCAGTACGTC.

This chain joins TRBV11-3 and TRBJ2-1, with TRBD2 matching over 8 bases. The CDR3 is 16 residues long. Germline lookup yields CDR1 SGHNT and CDR2 YENEEA. V was pared by 5 bases and J by 7 bases, with 13 bases of the junction left unmatched. CDR3 bases: TGTGCCAGCAGCCTCCTCGGGGCGGGAGGAGGTAATGAGCAGTTCTTC. Residues: CASSLLGAGGGNEQFF.

The rearrangement joins TRBV2 to TRBJ2-5, with TRBD2 matching over 11 bases. Germline CDR1 reads SNHLY; CDR2 reads FYNNEI. The CDR3 is 15 residues long. The J segment lost 1 base and the V segment lost 6 bases, leaving 4 bases of the junction unmatched. CDR3 region: CASRLLAGAQETQYF. CDR3 DNA: TGTGCCAGCAGATTACTAGCGGGGGCCCAAGAGACCCAGTACTTC.

The chain recombines TRBV18 with TRBJ2-7; possible D gene TRBD1, 6 bases. Germline values: CDR1 KGHSH, CDR2 LQKENI. The CDR3 length is 15 residues. Trimming left V 0 bases short and J 6 bases short, with 15 bases between. The CDR3 spells CASSPPARGRGEQYF. The CDR3 region has the DNA TGTGCCAGCTCACCACCGGCCAGGGGTCGTGGCGAGCAGTACTTC.

The genes are TRBV11-3 and TRBJ2-7; D may be TRBD2 (5 bases). The V end lost 6 bases, the J end lost 3 bases, and 12 bases lay between the germline ends. The CDR3 has 13 residues. CDR1 and CDR2 from the germline V gene are SGHNT and YENEEA. The CDR3 nucleotides read TGTGCCAGCAGTTCCGGGATCAGCTACGAGCAGTACGTC. Translated, it gives CASSSGISYEQYV.

The chain uses TRBV5-5 and TRBJ2-2; a weak D match, TRBD2 (5 bases). With 4 bases removed from V and 2 bases from J, the gap between germline ends came to 15 bases. The CDR3 is 16 amino acids. The germline CDR1 and CDR2 sequences are SGHKS and YYEKEE (reference sequence). Here the CDR3 DNA reads TGTGCCAGCAGCCCCGGGATGTGGAAAAACACCGGGGAGCTGTTTTTT. Its protein is CASSPGMWKNTGELFF.

V and J are TRBV15 and TRBJ1-4; D possibly corresponds to TRBD1 (6 bases). V gave up 9 bases and J gave up 8 bases, with 13 bases separating them. The germline gives CDR1 LNHNV, CDR2 YYDKDF (reference sequence). This CDR3 comprises 12 residues. The DNA for the CDR3 is TGTGCCACAAGACAGGACGGGGAAAAACTGTTTTTT. Translation gives CATRQDGEKLFF.

The V gene is TRBV7-6, the J gene TRBJ2-1; the match to TRBD2 covers 7 bases. The CDR3 has 15 residues. The V gene's germline CDR1 is SGHVS and CDR2 FNYEAQ. Germline trimming cut 1 base from V and 3 bases from J; bases unmatched to any gene: 3. The chain's CDR3 is CASSLGPGGYNEQFF. CDR3 nucleotide sequence: TGTGCCAGCAGCTTAGGACCGGGAGGCTACAATGAGCAGTTCTTC.

This clonotype has ten or more counts. The genes are TRBV20-1 and TRBJ2-1; maybe TRBD2 (5 bases). The germline V and J ends were trimmed by 7 bases and 9 bases, with 13 bases remaining between them. The CDR3 covers 11 residues. Germline CDR1 and CDR2: DFQATT and SNEGSKA (reference sequence). The CDR3 nucleotides read TGCAGTGTCGTTAGCCGGGGTGAGCAGTTCTTC. The encoded protein is CSVVSRGEQFF.

This clonotype was counted ten times or more. The rearrangement joins TRBV5-5 to TRBJ2-7, with 14 bases identical to TRBD2. The junction had 2 bases not matched to a gene; V was cut back by 0 bases and J by 3 bases. Per the germline V gene, CDR1 is SGHKS and CDR2 is YYEKEE (reference sequence). This CDR3 comprises 16 residues. CDR3 DNA: TGTGCCAGCAGCTTGGGACTAGCGGGGGGGAGCTACGAGCAGTACTTC. This encodes CASSLGLAGGSYEQYF.

This clonotype came up many times. The chain links TRBV29-1 to TRBJ2-7; 11 bases are shared with TRBD1. In germline, CDR1 is SQVTM, CDR2 ANQGSEA. The length of the CDR3 is 14 residues. Germline trimming cut 4 bases from V and 5 bases from J; bases unmatched to any gene: 7. Here the CDR3 reads CSVVVWTGGDEQYF. CDR3 sequence (DNA): TGCAGCGTTGTCGTTTGGACAGGGGGCGACGAGCAGTACTTC.

This clonotype has a count of ten or more. The rearrangement links TRBV7-3 to TRBJ2-1; 9 nucleotides line up with TRBD2. In germline, CDR1 is SGHTA, CDR2 FQGTGA. This CDR3 comprises 14 residues. J lost 5 bases, V lost 5 bases, and 4 bases had no gene match. CDR3 sequence (DNA): TGTGCCAGCAGCATAGCGGGAGCCCACAATGAGCAGTTCTTC. This gives the protein CASSIAGAHNEQFF.

This clonotype has only a few counts. The CDR3 sequence is CASSPQGLAGVETQYF. DNA for the CDR3: TGCGCCAGCAGCCCGCAGGGACTAGCGGGAGTGGAGACCCAGTACTTC. The chain combines TRBV5-1 with TRBJ2-5, with 14 bases fitting TRBD2. CDR3 length: 16 residues. The J segment lost 5 bases and the V segment lost 4 bases, leaving 7 bases of the junction unmatched. The germline gives CDR1 SGHRS, CDR2 YFSETQ.

This chain joins TRBV9 and TRBJ2-1; D tentatively fits TRBD1 or TRBD2 (5 bases each). Trimming took off 0 bases at V and 2 bases at J, with 9 bases between the two ends. The CDR3 sequence is 15 residues long. The V gene's germline CDR1 is SGDLS and CDR2 YYNGEE. CDR3 DNA sequence: TGTGCCAGCAGCGTAGGGGGGAGACCCTACAATGAGCAGTTCTTC. This codes for CASSVGGRPYNEQFF.

The chain joins TRBV5-1 to TRBJ2-3; the D gene is possibly TRBD2 (5 bases). This CDR3 has 13 residues. CDR1 is SGHRS, CDR2 YFSETQ, per germline. V lost 5 bases and J lost 4, with 11 bases in between. CDR3 in amino acids: CASSSPGSDTQYF. CDR3 in DNA: TGCGCCAGCAGTAGCCCGGGATCAGATACGCAGTATTTT.

This clonotype was counted only a few times. The V and J genes are TRBV3-1 and TRBJ2-1; TRBD2 might be the D (5 bases). The length of the CDR3 is 14 residues. Trimming took off 1 base at V and 13 bases at J, with 17 bases between the two ends. Germline-derived CDR1 and CDR2 are LGHDT and YNNKEL (reference sequence). CDR3 nucleotides: TGTGCCAGCAGCCAAGGGCCCATAGCGCTGGGTCAGTTCTTC. This codes for CASSQGPIALGQFF.

This clonotype was counted many times. This chain joins TRBV28 and TRBJ2-1; TRBD2 matches at 10 bases. Germline V gene data show CDR1 as MDHEN and CDR2 as SYDVKM. The J segment lost 0 bases and the V segment lost 2 bases, leaving 7 bases of the junction unmatched. The CDR3 contains 18 residues. Written as DNA, the CDR3 is TGTGCCAGCAGTTTAGTACTAGCGGGGCCGAGCTCCTACAATGAGCAGTTCTTC. This codes for CASSLVLAGPSSYNEQFF.

This clonotype was seen only a few times. The chain uses TRBV28 and TRBJ2-7; the D call may be TRBD1 or TRBD2 (7 bases each). Trimming removed 5 bases from V and 6 bases from J, with 14 bases in between. There are 13 residues in the CDR3. Germline loops: CDR1 MDHEN, CDR2 SYDVKM. The CDR3 sequence is CASSQTGRGEQYF. DNA of the CDR3: TGTGCCAGCAGTCAGACAGGGAGGGGCGAGCAGTACTTC.

The chain combines TRBV19 with TRBJ1-2, with a weak D call TRBD1 (5 bases). Germline CDR1 reads LNHDA; CDR2 reads SQIVND (reference sequence). The CDR3 is 12 amino acids. V lost 11 bases and J lost 7, with 17 bases in between. CDR3: CAAKGPKGGYTF. The CDR3 coding sequence is TGTGCCGCCAAGGGACCGAAGGGTGGCTACACCTTC.

The table lists this clonotype with a few counts. The chain combines TRBV28 with TRBJ2-1; TRBD2 matches 7 bases. Germline V lookup: CDR1 MDHEN, CDR2 SYDVKM. With 7 bases clipped from V and 7 bases from J, the junction kept 1 base outside the gene matches. The CDR3 has 11 amino acids. CDR3 residues: CASKAGNEQFF. The CDR3 DNA follows: TGTGCCAGCAAAGCGGGGAATGAGCAGTTCTTC.

The rearrangement uses TRBV12-3 or TRBV12-4 and TRBJ1-2; the D is unclear. With 3 bases removed from V and 2 bases from J, the gap between germline ends came to 10 bases. CDR3 length equals 14 residues. Here the CDR3 DNA reads TGTGCCAGCAGTTTCGGATCGGGGAACTATGGCTACACCTTC. This sequence encodes CASSFGSGNYGYTF.

The gene calls are TRBV21-1 and TRBJ2-7; no check of the table's D call, TRBD1, against the DNA was made. TRBV21-1 counts as a pseudogene. The CDR3 is 14 amino acids. The CDR3, as DNA: TGTGCCAGCAGCACCCAGGGACGGGACTACGAGCAGTACGTC. It is translated as CASSTQGRDYEQYV.

This clonotype was observed many times. The V call is TRBV12-3 or TRBV12-4, the J call TRBJ2-3; 12 positions match TRBD2. V shed 6 bases and J 4 bases; nucleotides not matched to a gene: 2. The CDR3 is 14 residues long. CDR3 nucleotides: TGTGCCAGCAGCCTAGCGGGGGGGTCAGATACGCAGTATTTT. Encoded protein: CASSLAGGSDTQYF.